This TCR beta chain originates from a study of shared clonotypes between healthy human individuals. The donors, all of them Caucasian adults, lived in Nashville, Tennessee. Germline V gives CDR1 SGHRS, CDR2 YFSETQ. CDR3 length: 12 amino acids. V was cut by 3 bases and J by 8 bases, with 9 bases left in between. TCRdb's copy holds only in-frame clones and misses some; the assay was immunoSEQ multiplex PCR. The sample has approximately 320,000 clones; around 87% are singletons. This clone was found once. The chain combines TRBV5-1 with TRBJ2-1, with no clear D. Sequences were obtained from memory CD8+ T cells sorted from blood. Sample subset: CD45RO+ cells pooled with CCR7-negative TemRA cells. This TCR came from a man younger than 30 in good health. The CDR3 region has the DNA TGCGCCAGCAGCTCCCGTGGGGATGAGCAGTTCTTC. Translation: CASSSRGDEQFF.